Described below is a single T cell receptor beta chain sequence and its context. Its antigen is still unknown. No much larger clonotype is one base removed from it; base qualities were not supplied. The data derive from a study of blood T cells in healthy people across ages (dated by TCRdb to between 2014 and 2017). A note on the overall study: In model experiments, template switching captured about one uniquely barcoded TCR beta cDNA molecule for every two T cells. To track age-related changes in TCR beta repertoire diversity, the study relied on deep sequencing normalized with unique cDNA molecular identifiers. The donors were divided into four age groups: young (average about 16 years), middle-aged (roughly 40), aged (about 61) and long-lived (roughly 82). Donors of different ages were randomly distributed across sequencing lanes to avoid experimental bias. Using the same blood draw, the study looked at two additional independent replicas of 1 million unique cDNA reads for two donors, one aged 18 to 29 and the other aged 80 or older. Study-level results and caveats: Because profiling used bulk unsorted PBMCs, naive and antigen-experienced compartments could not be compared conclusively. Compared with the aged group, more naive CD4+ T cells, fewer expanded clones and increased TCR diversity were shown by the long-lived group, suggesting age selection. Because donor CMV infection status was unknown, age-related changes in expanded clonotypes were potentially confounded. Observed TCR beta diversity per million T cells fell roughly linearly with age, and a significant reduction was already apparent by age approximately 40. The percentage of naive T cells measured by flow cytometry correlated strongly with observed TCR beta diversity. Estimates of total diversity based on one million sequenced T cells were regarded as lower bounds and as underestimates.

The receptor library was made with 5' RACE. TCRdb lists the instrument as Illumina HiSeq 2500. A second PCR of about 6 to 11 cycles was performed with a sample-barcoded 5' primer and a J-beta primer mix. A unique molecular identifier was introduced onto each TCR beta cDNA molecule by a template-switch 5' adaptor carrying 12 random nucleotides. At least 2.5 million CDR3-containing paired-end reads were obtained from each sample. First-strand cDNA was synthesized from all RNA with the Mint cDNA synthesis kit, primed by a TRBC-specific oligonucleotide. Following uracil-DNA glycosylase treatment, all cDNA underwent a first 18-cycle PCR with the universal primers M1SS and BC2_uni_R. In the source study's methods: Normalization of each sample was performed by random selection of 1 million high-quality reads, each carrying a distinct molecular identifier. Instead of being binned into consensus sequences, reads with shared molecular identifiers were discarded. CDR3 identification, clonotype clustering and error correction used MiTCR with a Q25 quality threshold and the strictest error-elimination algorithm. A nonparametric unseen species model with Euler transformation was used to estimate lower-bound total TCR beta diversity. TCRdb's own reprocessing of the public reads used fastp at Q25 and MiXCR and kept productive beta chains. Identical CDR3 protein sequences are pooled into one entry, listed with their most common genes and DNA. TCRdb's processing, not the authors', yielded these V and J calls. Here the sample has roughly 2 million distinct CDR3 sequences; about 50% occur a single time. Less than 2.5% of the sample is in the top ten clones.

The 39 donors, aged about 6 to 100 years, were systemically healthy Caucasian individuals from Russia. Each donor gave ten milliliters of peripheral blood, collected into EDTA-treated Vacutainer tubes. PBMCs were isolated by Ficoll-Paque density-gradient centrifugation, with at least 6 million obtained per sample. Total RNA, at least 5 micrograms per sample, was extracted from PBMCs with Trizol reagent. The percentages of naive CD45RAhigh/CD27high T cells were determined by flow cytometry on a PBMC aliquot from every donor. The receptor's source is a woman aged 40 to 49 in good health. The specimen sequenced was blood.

The CDR3 protein is CASSVGHDTRTDTQYF. The nucleotides are TGTGCCAGCAGCGTAGGGCACGACACCCGCACAGATACGCAGTATTTT. The rearrangement combines TRBV9 with TRBJ2-3; the D gene identity is not certain. The CDR3 holds 16 amino acids from the cysteine to the phenylalanine. Of all the DNA, just the CDR3 is kept, 48 bases in frame from base 1. The germline V gene sets CDR1 to SGDLS and CDR2 to YYNGEE. V and J lose 0 bases and 1 base, and a span of 12 bases separates them.